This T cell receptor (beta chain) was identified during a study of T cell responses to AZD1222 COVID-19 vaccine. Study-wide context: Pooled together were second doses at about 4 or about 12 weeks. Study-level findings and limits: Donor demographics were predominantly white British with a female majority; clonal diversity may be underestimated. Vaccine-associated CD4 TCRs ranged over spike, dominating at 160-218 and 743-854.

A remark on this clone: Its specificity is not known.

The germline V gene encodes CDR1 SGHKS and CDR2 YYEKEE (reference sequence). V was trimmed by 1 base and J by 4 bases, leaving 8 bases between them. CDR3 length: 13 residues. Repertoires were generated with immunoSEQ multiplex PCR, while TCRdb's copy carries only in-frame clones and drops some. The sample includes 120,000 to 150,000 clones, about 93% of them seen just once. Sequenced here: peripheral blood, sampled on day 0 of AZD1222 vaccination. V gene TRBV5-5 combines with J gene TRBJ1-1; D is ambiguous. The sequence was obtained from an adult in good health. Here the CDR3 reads CASSLRQSTEAFF. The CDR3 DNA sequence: TGTGCCAGCAGCTTGAGGCAGAGCACTGAAGCTTTCTTT.